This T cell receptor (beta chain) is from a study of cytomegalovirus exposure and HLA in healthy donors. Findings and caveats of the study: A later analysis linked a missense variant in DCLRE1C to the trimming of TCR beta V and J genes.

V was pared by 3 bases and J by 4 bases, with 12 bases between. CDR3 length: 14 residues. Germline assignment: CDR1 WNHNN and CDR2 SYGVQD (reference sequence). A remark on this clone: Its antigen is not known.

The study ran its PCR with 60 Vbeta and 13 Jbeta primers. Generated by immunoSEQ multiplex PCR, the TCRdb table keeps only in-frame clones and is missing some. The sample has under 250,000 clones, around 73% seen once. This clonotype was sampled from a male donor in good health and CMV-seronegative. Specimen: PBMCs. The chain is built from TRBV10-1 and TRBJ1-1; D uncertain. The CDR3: CASSDDGESTEAFF. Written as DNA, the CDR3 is TGCGCCAGCAGTGATGACGGGGAGTCCACTGAAGCTTTCTTT.